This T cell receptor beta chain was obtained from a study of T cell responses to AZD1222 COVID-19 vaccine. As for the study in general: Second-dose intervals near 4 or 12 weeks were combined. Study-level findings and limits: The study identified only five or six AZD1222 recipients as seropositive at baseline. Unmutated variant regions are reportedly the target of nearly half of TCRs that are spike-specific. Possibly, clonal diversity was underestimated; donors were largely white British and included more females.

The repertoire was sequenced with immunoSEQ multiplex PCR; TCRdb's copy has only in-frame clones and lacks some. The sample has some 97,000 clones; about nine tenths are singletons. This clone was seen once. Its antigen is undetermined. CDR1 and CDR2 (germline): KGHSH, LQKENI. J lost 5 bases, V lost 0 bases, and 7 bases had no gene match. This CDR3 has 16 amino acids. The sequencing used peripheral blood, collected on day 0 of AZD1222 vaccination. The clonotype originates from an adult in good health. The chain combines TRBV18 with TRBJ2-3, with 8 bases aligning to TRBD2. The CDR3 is CASSPPTGGPGDTQYF. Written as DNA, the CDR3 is TGTGCCAGCTCACCACCGACGGGAGGGCCTGGAGATACGCAGTATTTT.